A single sample gave rise to the 3 T cell receptor beta chains below, sequenced in a study of T cells in Graves' hyperthyroidism and ophthalmopathy. The investigators amplified TCR beta CDR3 regions from RNA transcripts. The HTBI primer set drove a first-round RT-PCR of the TCR CDR3. TCRdb used MiXCR to reprocess the multiplex PCR reads, holding one entry per CDR3 protein. The table has around 600,000 distinct CDR3 sequences, 45% seen once. Sequenced material: peripheral blood or thyroid tissue (not recorded which). The origin of the receptors is an adult man with Graves' disease, either hyperthyroidism or ophthalmopathy (not recorded which).

In its sample, this clonotype was seen a few times. J is TRBJ1-2 and V is TRBV10-2, with 8 bases matching TRBD1. The CDR3 is made up of 14 amino acids. Germline V gives CDR1 WSHSY, CDR2 SAAADI. J was trimmed by 8 bases and V by 5 bases; bases with no gene match: 10. The CDR3 loop reads CASSPGGALWGYTF. For the CDR3, the DNA is TGCGCCAGCAGTCCAGGGGGCGCTTTATGGGGCTACACCTTC.

This clonotype was seen more than once but under ten times. V gene TRBV5-5 combines with J gene TRBJ1-2; 7 bases match TRBD1. Germline V lookup: CDR1 SGHKS, CDR2 YYEKEE (reference sequence). The CDR3 is 15 residues long. V lost 1 base to trimming and J lost 7 bases; unmatched junction nucleotides: 10. CDR3 coding DNA: TGTGCCAGCAGCTTGCTGGGAGGACAGGCTTTTGGCTACACCTTC. The encoded protein is CASSLLGGQAFGYTF.

The V gene is TRBV6-5, the J gene TRBJ1-1; D is unresolved. Per the germline V gene, CDR1 is MNHEY and CDR2 is SVGAGI. The CDR3 totals 14 residues. Trimming stripped 3 bases from V and 3 bases from J, with 11 bases between. CDR3: CASSYGARDTEAFF. DNA for the CDR3: TGTGCCAGCAGTTATGGTGCAAGGGACACTGAAGCTTTCTTT.